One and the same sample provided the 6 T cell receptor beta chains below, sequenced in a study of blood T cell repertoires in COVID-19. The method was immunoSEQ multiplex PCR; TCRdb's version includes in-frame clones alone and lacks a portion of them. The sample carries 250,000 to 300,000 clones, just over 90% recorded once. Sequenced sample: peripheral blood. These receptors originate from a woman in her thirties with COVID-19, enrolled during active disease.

The CDR3 sequence: CASSLSQRADTQYF. DNA for the CDR3: TGTGCCAGCAGCTTGTCCCAGAGGGCAGATACGCAGTATTTT. The chain has TRBV7-9 and TRBJ2-3, with D perhaps matching TRBD2 (5 bases). Germline V gene sequence: CDR1 SEHNR, CDR2 FQNEAQ (reference sequence). CDR3 length: 14 residues. V dropped 3 bases and J dropped 4 bases, with 11 bases sitting between them.

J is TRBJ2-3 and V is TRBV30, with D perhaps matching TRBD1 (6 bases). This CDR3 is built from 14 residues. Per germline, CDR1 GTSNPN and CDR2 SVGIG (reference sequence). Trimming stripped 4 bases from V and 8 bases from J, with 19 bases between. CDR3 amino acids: CAWTQGQSGATQYF. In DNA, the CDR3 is TGTGCCTGGACCCAGGGGCAGTCAGGCGCTACGCAGTATTTT.

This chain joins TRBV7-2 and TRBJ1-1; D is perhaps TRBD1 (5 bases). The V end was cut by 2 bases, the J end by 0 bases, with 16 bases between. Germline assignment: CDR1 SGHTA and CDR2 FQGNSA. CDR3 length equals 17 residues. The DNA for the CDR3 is TGTGCCAGCAGCTTAAGGTCCACCAGGGTAATGAACACTGAAGCTTTCTTT. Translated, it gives CASSLRSTRVMNTEAFF. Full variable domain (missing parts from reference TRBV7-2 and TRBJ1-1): GAGVSQSPSNKVTEKGKDVELRCDPISGHTALYWYRQSLGQGLEFLIYFQGNSAPDKSGLPSDRFSAERTGGSVSTLTIQRTQQEDSAVYLCASSLRSTRVMNTEAFFGQGTRLTVV.

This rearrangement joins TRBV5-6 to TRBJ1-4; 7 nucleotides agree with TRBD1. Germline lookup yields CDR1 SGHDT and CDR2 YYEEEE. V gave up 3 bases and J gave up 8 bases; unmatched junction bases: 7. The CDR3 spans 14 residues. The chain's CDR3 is CASSSQGVAEKLFF. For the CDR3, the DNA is TGTGCCAGCAGCTCTCAGGGGGTAGCCGAAAAACTGTTTTTT.

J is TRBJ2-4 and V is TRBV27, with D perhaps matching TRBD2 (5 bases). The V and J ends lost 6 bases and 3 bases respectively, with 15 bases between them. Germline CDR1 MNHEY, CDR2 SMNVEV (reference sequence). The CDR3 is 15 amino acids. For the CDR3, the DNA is TGTGCCAGCAGCGGACTGTCACAGCTCAAAAACATTCAGTACTTC. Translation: CASSGLSQLKNIQYF.

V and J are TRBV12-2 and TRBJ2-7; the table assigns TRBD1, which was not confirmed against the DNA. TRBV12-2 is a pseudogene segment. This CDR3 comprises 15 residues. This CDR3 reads CASRLPGTGAYEQYF. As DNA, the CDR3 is TGTGCAAGTCGCCTTCCCGGGACAGGGGCCTACGAGCAGTACTTC.